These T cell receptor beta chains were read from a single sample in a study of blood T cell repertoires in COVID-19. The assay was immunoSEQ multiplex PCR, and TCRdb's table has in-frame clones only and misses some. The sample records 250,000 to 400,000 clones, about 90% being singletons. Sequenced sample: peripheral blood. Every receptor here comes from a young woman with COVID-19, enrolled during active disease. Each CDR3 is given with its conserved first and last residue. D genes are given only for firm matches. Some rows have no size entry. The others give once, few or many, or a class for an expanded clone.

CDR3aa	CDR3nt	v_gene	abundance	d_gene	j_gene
CAWSQTPPGTGNGYTF	TGTGCCTGGAGTCAGACCCCCCCCGGGACAGGAAATGGCTACACCTTC	TRBV30	-	TRBD1	TRBJ1-2
CASIASNTGELFF	TGTGCCAGCATAGCGTCGAACACCGGGGAGCTGTTTTTT	TRBV6-5	-	-	TRBJ2-2
CASRAGFGVANSPLHF	TGTGCCAGCCGGGCGGGGTTTGGGGTGGCGAATTCACCCCTCCACTTT	TRBV21-1	-	-	TRBJ1-6
CASSEVSIRSYGYTF	TGTGCCAGCAGTGAAGTCAGTATCAGGTCATATGGCTACACCTTC	TRBV6-1	-	-	TRBJ1-2
CASRAGEGWDEQFF	TGTGCCAGCAGGGCCGGGGAGGGTTGGGATGAGCAGTTCTTC	TRBV6-5	-	TRBD2	TRBJ2-1
CSASNADWGTEAFF	TGCAGTGCTAGTAACGCGGACTGGGGCACTGAAGCTTTCTTT	TRBV20-1	-	-	TRBJ1-1
CASSYQGSQGGYTF	TGCGCCAGCTCATACCAGGGCTCTCAGGGTGGCTACACCTTC	TRBV4-1	-	-	TRBJ1-2
CATPFLPGYNNEQFF	TGTGCCACCCCATTTTTACCAGGTTACAACAATGAGCAGTTCTTC	TRBV24-1	-	-	TRBJ2-1
CASSVRGAGTDTQYF	TGTGCCAGCAGCGTGCGGGGGGCAGGCACAGATACGCAGTATTTT	TRBV9	-	TRBD2	TRBJ2-3
CASSLTGGTGGWNTEAFF	TGTGCCAGCAGTCTGACCGGTGGAACAGGGGGCTGGAACACTGAAGCTTTCTTT	TRBV28	-	TRBD1	TRBJ1-1
CASSPGTANTGELFF	TGTGCCAGCAGCCCGGGGACAGCGAACACCGGGGAGCTGTTTTTT	TRBV11-3	-	TRBD1	TRBJ2-2
CASSDNIAAEGEQYF	TGCGCCAGCAGTGACAATATAGCGGCCGAGGGAGAGCAGTACTTC	TRBV10-1	-	-	TRBJ2-7
CASSPEVNEQFF	TGTGCCAGCTCACCAGAGGTTAATGAGCAGTTCTTC	TRBV18	-	-	TRBJ2-1
CASRTTGQGADTQYF	TGTGCCAGCCGTACAACGGGACAGGGTGCAGATACGCAGTATTTT	TRBV6-5	-	TRBD1	TRBJ2-3
CASSHTGGRFGYTF	TGTGCCAGCAGTCACACAGGGGGCAGGTTTGGCTACACCTTC	TRBV25-1	once	TRBD1	TRBJ1-2
CASSLYPNSPLHF	TGTGCCAGCAGCCTATACCCCAATTCACCCCTCCACTTT	TRBV7-2	-	-	TRBJ1-6
CASRPGQSLQPQHF	TGTGCCAGCAGGCCGGGACAGAGCCTTCAGCCCCAGCATTTT	TRBV27	-	TRBD1	TRBJ1-5